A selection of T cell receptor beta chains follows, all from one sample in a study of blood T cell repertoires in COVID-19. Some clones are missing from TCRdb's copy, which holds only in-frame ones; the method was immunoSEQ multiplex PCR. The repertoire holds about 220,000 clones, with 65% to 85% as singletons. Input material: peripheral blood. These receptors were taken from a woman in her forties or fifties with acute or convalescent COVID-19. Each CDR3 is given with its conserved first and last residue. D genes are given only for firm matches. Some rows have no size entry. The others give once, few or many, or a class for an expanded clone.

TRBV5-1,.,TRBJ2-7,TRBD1,CASSLAPGGSYEQYF,TGCGCCAGCAGCTTGGCCCCAGGGGGCTCCTACGAGCAGTACTTC
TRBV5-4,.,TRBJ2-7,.,CASSLGGRGSEQYF,TGTGCCAGCAGCTTGGGTGGCCGGGGGAGCGAGCAGTACTTC
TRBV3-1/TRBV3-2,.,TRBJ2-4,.,CASSLRSGTFGNIQYF,TGTGCCAGCAGCCTAAGAAGTGGGACTTTTGGTAACATTCAGTACTTC
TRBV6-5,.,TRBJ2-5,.,CASSYSFSGETQYF,TGTGCCAGCAGTTACTCGTTTAGCGGCGAGACCCAGTACTTC
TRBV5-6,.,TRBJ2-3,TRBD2,CASSLTSGALLGTQYF,TGTGCCAGCAGCTTAACTAGCGGAGCCCTTTTGGGTACGCAGTATTTT
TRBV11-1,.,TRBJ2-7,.,CASSPGTYEQYF,TGTGCCAGCAGCCCCGGGACCTACGAGCAGTACTTC
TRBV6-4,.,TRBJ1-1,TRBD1,CASRNRGNTEAFF,TGTGCCAGCAGGAACAGGGGGAACACTGAAGCTTTCTTT
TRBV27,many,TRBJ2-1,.,CASGLGAGYNEQFF,TGTGCCAGCGGCCTTGGGGCTGGATACAATGAGCAGTTCTTC
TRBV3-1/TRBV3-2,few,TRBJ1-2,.,CASSPSANYGYTF,TGTGCCAGCAGCCCCAGTGCTAACTATGGCTACACCTTC
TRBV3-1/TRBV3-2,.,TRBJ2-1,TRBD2,CASSLGGTSVDNEQFF,TGTGCCAGCAGCCTGGGGGGGACTAGCGTCGACAATGAGCAGTTCTTC
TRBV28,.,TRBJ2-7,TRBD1,CASSPLGTGTYEQYF,TGTGCCAGCAGTCCTCTCGGGACAGGGACCTACGAGCAGTACTTC
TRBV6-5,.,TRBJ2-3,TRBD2,CASSSLAGEGDTQYF,TGTGCCAGCAGCTCACTAGCGGGAGAAGGGGATACGCAGTATTTT
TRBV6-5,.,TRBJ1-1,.,CASGQLNTEAFF,TGTGCCAGCGGACAGCTGAACACTGAAGCTTTCTTT
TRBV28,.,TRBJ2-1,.,CASSLFGGVYNEQFF,TGTGCCAGCAGTTTATTCGGCGGGGTATACAATGAGCAGTTCTTC
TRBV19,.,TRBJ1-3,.,CASSITGGNTIYF,TGTGCCAGCAGTATCACAGGTGGAAACACCATATATTTT
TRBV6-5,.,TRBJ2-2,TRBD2,CASRRLALAGELFF,TGTGCCAGCCGACGACTAGCATTGGCCGGGGAGCTGTTTTTT
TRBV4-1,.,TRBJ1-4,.,CASSQSTTVNEKLFF,TGCGCCAGCAGCCAATCCACGACAGTTAATGAAAAACTGTTTTTT
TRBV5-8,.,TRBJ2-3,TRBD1,CASSLGQGVSTDTQYF,TGTGCCAGCAGCCTTGGACAGGGGGTGAGCACAGATACGCAGTATTTT
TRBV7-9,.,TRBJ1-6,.,CASGGNNSPLHF,TGTGCCAGCGGGGGGAATAATTCACCCCTCCACTTT
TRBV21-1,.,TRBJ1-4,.,CASSKLPGGNEKLFF,TGTGCCAGCAGCAAACTCCCGGGGGGGAATGAAAAACTGTTTTTT
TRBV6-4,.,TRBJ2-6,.,CASSDGQRSGANVLTF,TGTGCCAGCAGTGATGGACAGCGGTCTGGGGCCAACGTCCTGACTTTC
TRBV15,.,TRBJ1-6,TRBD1,CATGTGSRSYNSPLHF,TGTGCCACCGGGACAGGGAGTCGATCCTATAATTCACCCCTCCACTTT
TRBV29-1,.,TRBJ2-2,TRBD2,CSVPTLAGATNTGELFF,TGCAGCGTTCCGACGCTAGCGGGAGCGACGAACACCGGGGAGCTGTTTTTT
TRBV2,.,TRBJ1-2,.,CASSGGTRTPSGYTF,TGTGCCAGCAGTGGAGGGACTCGCACCCCCTCCGGCTACACCTTC
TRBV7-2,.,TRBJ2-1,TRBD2,CASNLVGLAGTEQFF,TGTGCCAGCAACCTCGTTGGACTAGCGGGAACTGAGCAGTTCTTC
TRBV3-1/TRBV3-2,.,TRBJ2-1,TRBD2,CASSQGLAGRVEQFF,TGTGCCAGCAGCCAGGGACTAGCGGGAAGAGTAGAGCAGTTCTTC
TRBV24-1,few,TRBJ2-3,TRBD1,CATSGRGRRDDTQYF,TGTGCCACCAGTGGCAGGGGGCGCAGAGACGATACGCAGTATTTT
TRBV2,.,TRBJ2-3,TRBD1,CASRQGEPDTQYF,TGTGCCAGCCGGCAGGGGGAACCAGATACGCAGTATTTT
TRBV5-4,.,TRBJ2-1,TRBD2,CASSLSGSGKYNEQFF,TGTGCCAGCAGCTTAAGTGGCAGCGGGAAATACAATGAGCAGTTCTTC
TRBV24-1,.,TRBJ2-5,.,CATSDPLGAETQYF,TGTGCCACCAGTGACCCCCTAGGGGCAGAGACCCAGTACTTC
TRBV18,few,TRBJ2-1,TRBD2,CASSPPAGASYNEQFF,TGTGCCAGCTCCCCCCCAGCGGGAGCATCCTACAATGAGCAGTTCTTC
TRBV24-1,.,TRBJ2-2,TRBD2,CATSERLAGPNTGELFF,TGTGCCACCAGTGAGAGACTAGCGGGACCGAACACCGGGGAGCTGTTTTTT
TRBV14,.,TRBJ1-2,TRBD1,CASSQGGQGFNYGYTF,TGTGCCAGCAGCCAAGGGGGACAGGGCTTTAACTATGGCTACACCTTC
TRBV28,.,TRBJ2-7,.,CASSSPLGGSRESGVYEQYF,TGTGCCAGCAGTTCACCCCTCGGTGGATCCAGGGAAAGTGGGGTTTACGAGCAGTACTTC
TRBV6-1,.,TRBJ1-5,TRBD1,CASSESDRGRQPQHF,TGTGCCAGCAGTGAATCCGACAGGGGGCGTCAGCCCCAGCATTTT
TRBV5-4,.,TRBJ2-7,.,CASSLGAGPYEQYF,TGTGCCAGCAGCTTGGGCGCAGGGCCCTACGAGCAGTACTTC
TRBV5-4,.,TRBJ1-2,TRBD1,CASSRSTGDYGYTF,TGTGCCAGCAGCAGATCCACAGGGGACTATGGCTACACCTTC
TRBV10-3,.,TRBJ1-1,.,CAISVQGNTEAFF,TGTGCCATCAGTGTACAGGGGAACACTGAAGCTTTCTTT
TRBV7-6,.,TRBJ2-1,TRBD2,CASSLQASGRFNNEQFF,TGTGCCAGCAGCTTACAAGCTAGCGGGAGGTTCAACAATGAGCAGTTCTTC
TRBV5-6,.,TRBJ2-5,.,CASSLAAGLQETQYF,TGTGCCAGCAGCTTGGCAGCAGGGTTACAAGAGACCCAGTACTTC
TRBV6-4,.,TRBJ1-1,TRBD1,CASSAGQGAGEMNTEAFF,TGTGCCAGCAGCGCGGGACAGGGGGCAGGGGAGATGAACACTGAAGCTTTCTTT
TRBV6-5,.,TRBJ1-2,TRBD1,CASDRDRTNYGYTF,TGTGCCAGCGACCGGGACAGAACTAACTATGGCTACACCTTC
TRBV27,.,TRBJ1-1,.,CASSSRHAQTEAFF,TGTGCCAGCAGTTCGCGACACGCTCAAACTGAAGCTTTCTTT
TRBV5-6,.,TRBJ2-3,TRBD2,CASSLRTSGTDTQYF,TGTGCCAGCAGCTTGAGGACTAGCGGCACAGATACGCAGTATTTT
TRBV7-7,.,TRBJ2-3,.,CASSFGGSTDTQYF,TGTGCTAGCAGCTTTGGCGGAAGCACAGATACGCAGTATTTT
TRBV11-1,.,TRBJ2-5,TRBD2,CASMGLSGRATETQYF,TGTGCCAGCATGGGACTTAGCGGGAGGGCCACGGAGACCCAGTACTTC
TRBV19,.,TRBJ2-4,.,CARRRKAASKNIQYF,TGTGCCAGGAGAAGGAAGGCGGCCTCCAAAAACATTCAGTACTTC
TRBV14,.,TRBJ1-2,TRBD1,CASSQGGTVANYGYTF,TGTGCCAGCAGCCAAGGTGGGACAGTAGCTAACTATGGCTACACCTTC
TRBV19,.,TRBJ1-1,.,CASSMSGATEAFF,TGTGCCAGTAGTATGTCAGGGGCCACTGAAGCTTTCTTT
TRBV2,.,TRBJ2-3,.,CASRRRGGSTDTQYF,TGTGCCAGCAGGCGAAGGGGCGGAAGCACAGATACGCAGTATTTT
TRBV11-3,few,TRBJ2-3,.,CASSLGAGRTDTQYF,TGTGCCAGCAGCTTAGGGGCAGGTCGTACAGATACGCAGTATTTT
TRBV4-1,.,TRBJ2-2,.,CASSPRDRATNTGELFF,TGCGCCAGCAGCCCACGAGACAGAGCCACGAACACCGGGGAGCTGTTTTTT
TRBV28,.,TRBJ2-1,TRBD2,CTTTSNNEQFF,TGTACCACGACTAGCAACAATGAGCAGTTCTTC
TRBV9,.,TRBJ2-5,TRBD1,CASSLGKGAPRETQYF,TGTGCCAGCAGCTTAGGGAAGGGGGCGCCCAGAGAGACCCAGTACTTC